These 25 T cell receptor beta chains originate from one sample sequenced in a study of shared clonotypes between healthy human individuals. The method was immunoSEQ multiplex PCR; TCRdb's version includes in-frame clones alone and lacks a portion of them. The sample shows roughly 2.1 million clones, about 93% of them seen only once. CD45RO-negative CD8 cells positively selected for CCR7 made up the naive population, which excluded terminally differentiated effector memory CD45RA+ cells. The specimen sequenced was naive CD8+ T cells from PBMCs. These receptors were collected from a man aged 18 to 30 in good health. Some clones in this sample may be carry-over from other donors' samples.

Notes on this clone: Other DNA sequences of this sample code for an identical CDR3. This chain joins TRBV9 and TRBJ1-4; unclear D gene. V was trimmed by 0 bases and J by 4 bases, leaving 10 bases between them. CDR3 length: 15 residues. The germline gives CDR1 SGDLS, CDR2 YYNGEE. CDR3: CASSVGSGSNEKLFF. The CDR3, as DNA: TGTGCCAGCAGCGTAGGATCGGGCAGTAATGAAAAACTGTTTTTT.

The chain carries TRBV5-1 and TRBJ2-2; D gene uncertain. The CDR3 sequence is 20 residues long. Germline CDR1 is SGHRS and CDR2 is YFSETQ. The V and J ends lost 1 base and 4 bases respectively, with 26 bases between them. In nucleotides, the CDR3 is TGCGCCAGCAGCTTGTCTATTATTGGACCCCGACTGATAGGCACCGGGGAGCTGTTTTTT. Translating gives CASSLSIIGPRLIGTGELFF.

The chain has TRBV28 and TRBJ2-2; 14 bases agree with TRBD2. The CDR3 runs 19 residues. CDR1 and CDR2 from the germline V gene are MDHEN and SYDVKM. The V and J ends lost 4 bases and 5 bases, in that order; junction bases with no gene match: 12. The CDR3, as DNA: TGTGCCAGCAGTTCCGGGGGACTAGCGGGAGTGTATTGGACCGGGGAGCTGTTTTTT. The encoded protein is CASSSGGLAGVYWTGELFF.

This clone has only one observation. The J gene is TRBJ2-7, the V gene TRBV15, with TRBD2 matching over 11 bases. The CDR3 totals 17 residues. Trimming removed 1 base from V and 6 bases from J; junction bases left unmatched: 11. Per the germline V gene, CDR1 is LNHNV and CDR2 is YYDKDF (reference sequence). This CDR3 is CATSRVTLAGGPGEQYF. The CDR3 DNA follows: TGTGCCACCAGCAGAGTGACCTTAGCGGGAGGGCCCGGCGAGCAGTACTTC.

V and J are TRBV29-1 and TRBJ1-1; the match to TRBD1 covers 7 bases. The V gene end was trimmed by 4 bases and the J gene end by 6 bases; junction bases not matched to a gene: 2. The CDR3 covers 11 residues. Germline CDR1 is SQVTM and CDR2 is ANQGSEA. CDR3 in amino acids: CSVVDRAEAFF. CDR3 nucleotides: TGCAGCGTTGTTGACAGGGCTGAAGCTTTCTTT.

This clone was seen just once. The CDR3 protein is CASSPTSGSITGELFF. DNA of the CDR3: TGTGCCAGCAGCCCAACTAGCGGGAGCATCACCGGGGAGCTGTTTTTT. The chain recombines TRBV9 with TRBJ2-2; 11 positions agree with TRBD2. The ends lost 4 bases at V and 4 bases at J; junction bases unmatched: 6. Germline CDR1 is SGDLS and CDR2 is YYNGEE. The CDR3 totals 16 residues.

This clone was detected once. The V and J genes are TRBV1 and TRBJ2-5; the D call TRBD2 from the table was never checked on the DNA. TRBV1 counts as a pseudogene. The length of the CDR3 is 10 residues. The CDR3 DNA reads TGCACCAGCAGCCAACTCCCCGTGTACTTC. This gives the protein CTSSQLPVYF.

The chain employs TRBV7-9 and TRBJ2-7; 9 bases agree with TRBD1. V lost 5 bases and J lost 4; bases outside the gene matches: 9. The CDR3 covers 15 residues. CDR1 SEHNR and CDR2 FQNEAQ come from the germline V gene (reference sequence). CDR3 amino acids: CASSLRDRDAYEQYF. CDR3 sequence (DNA): TGTGCCAGCAGCCTCCGGGACAGGGATGCTTACGAGCAGTACTTC.

The J gene is TRBJ2-1, the V gene TRBV29-1, with 7 nucleotides matching TRBD2. V lost 5 bases, J lost 7 bases, and 17 bases stayed unmatched. The CDR3 sequence is 16 residues long. Germline CDR1 is SQVTM and CDR2 is ANQGSEA. The CDR3 spells CSVLGRELALGNEQFF. The CDR3, as DNA: TGCAGCGTTCTCGGGAGAGAACTAGCGTTGGGGAATGAGCAGTTCTTC.

The V call is TRBV9, the J call TRBJ2-7, with D perhaps TRBD1 or TRBD2 (5 bases each). This CDR3 has 13 residues. The germline V and J ends were trimmed by 0 bases and 6 bases, with 10 bases remaining between them. Germline CDR1 and CDR2: SGDLS and YYNGEE. This chain's CDR3 is CASSVGDAAEQYF. CDR3 sequence (DNA): TGTGCCAGCAGCGTAGGGGACGCCGCCGAGCAGTACTTC. Filled out from reference TRBV9 and TRBJ2-7, the complete variable domain reads DSGVTQTPKHLITATGQRVTLRCSPRSGDLSVYWYQQSLDQGLQFLIQYYNGEERAKGNILERFSAQQFPDLHSELNLSSLELGDSALYFCASSVGDAAEQYFGPGTRLTVT.

Regarding this clone: Within the sample, other DNA sequences also encode this same CDR3. The CDR3 here is CASSLGGEQFF. In DNA, the CDR3 is TGTGCCAGCAGCTTGGGTGGGGAGCAGTTCTTC. This chain connects TRBV7-8 to TRBJ2-1; D call uncertain. V was cut by 3 bases and J by 10 bases, with 7 bases left in between. This CDR3 has 11 residues. The germline CDR1 and CDR2 sequences are SGHVS and FQNEAQ.

The chain carries TRBV7-2 and TRBJ2-7, with TRBD2 identical over 13 bases. Germline V gene sequence: CDR1 SGHTA, CDR2 FQGNSA. Unmatched junction bases numbered 11, after V lost 5 bases and J lost 7 bases. This CDR3 has 16 amino acids. CDR3 residues: CASSPRLAGGIGEQYF. CDR3 coding DNA: TGTGCCAGCAGCCCTCGACTAGCGGGAGGCATTGGTGAGCAGTACTTC.

The chain links TRBV9 to TRBJ2-1; D remains unclear. Germline loops: CDR1 SGDLS, CDR2 YYNGEE. V was clipped by 6 bases and J by 6 bases, with 19 bases between them. The CDR3 contains 15 residues. The CDR3 here is CASTTDPTRVNEQFF. The CDR3 region has the DNA TGTGCCAGCACCACAGACCCTACTCGGGTCAATGAGCAGTTCTTC.

This clone was seen once. The same CDR3 also results from other DNA sequences found in this sample. The J gene is TRBJ2-1, the V gene TRBV28; perhaps TRBD2 as D (5 bases). V was shortened by 7 bases and J by 4 bases, with 11 bases between the two germline ends. CDR3 size: 13 residues. Germline-derived CDR1 and CDR2 are MDHEN and SYDVKM. CDR3 in amino acids: CASTPRGYNEQFF. CDR3 DNA sequence: TGTGCCAGCACCCCCCGGGGTTACAATGAGCAGTTCTTC.

V and J are TRBV5-6 and TRBJ1-5; TRBD1 agrees at 7 bases. Germline V gene data show CDR1 as SGHDT and CDR2 as YYEEEE. Unmatched junction bases numbered 5, after V lost 1 base and J lost 7 bases. The CDR3 covers 14 residues. CDR3 DNA sequence: TGTGCCAGCAGCTTGTACAGGGGTGGCCAGCCCCAGCATTTT. Residues: CASSLYRGGQPQHF.

This chain links TRBV9 with TRBJ1-2, with D tentatively TRBD1 (6 bases). Germline CDR1 and CDR2: SGDLS and YYNGEE. The CDR3 consists of 11 residues. Trimming cost V 3 bases and J 7 bases, with 7 bases left between them. CDR3 in DNA: TGTGCCAGCAGCGGGGGGCTTGGCTACACCTTC. This codes for CASSGGLGYTF.

The chain has TRBV27 and TRBJ2-7; 8 nucleotides align to TRBD1. The CDR3 contains 16 residues. The germline CDR1 and CDR2 sequences are MNHEY and SMNVEV (reference sequence). The V segment lost 0 bases and the J segment 3 bases; nucleotides outside the gene matches: 7. The CDR3 DNA reads TGTGCCAGCAGTTTATCGAGGGGGACAGGACACTACGAGCAGTACTTC. Translated, it gives CASSLSRGTGHYEQYF.

The DNA for the CDR3 is TGTGCCAGCAGTGAATACACAGGGTCCTCCTACGAGCAGTACTTC. Encoded protein: CASSEYTGSSYEQYF. V is TRBV25-1 and J is TRBJ2-7; possible D gene TRBD1, 6 bases. The CDR3 has 15 residues. Trimming took 0 bases from V and 0 from J, leaving 9 bases between them. CDR1 is MGHDK and CDR2 is SYGVNS in the germline V gene.

V is TRBV10-2 and J is TRBJ2-1; weak D call: TRBD2 (6 bases). The CDR3 is made up of 13 amino acids. Germline values: CDR1 WSHSY, CDR2 SAAADI. V lost 3 bases to trimming and J lost 9 bases, with 12 bases between them. CDR3 region: CASSDRLGGEQFF. CDR3 DNA sequence: TGCGCCAGCAGTGACAGATTGGGGGGTGAGCAGTTCTTC.

The chain employs TRBV27 and TRBJ2-2; 13 bases align to TRBD2. Germline V gives CDR1 MNHEY, CDR2 SMNVEV (reference sequence). The CDR3 length is 16 residues. Unmatched junction bases numbered 1, after V lost 2 bases and J lost 4 bases. The CDR3 bases are TGTGCCAGCAGTTTAGGACTAGCGGGAGTCACCGGGGAGCTGTTTTTT. Residues: CASSLGLAGVTGELFF.

The chain couples TRBV27 to TRBJ2-3; tentatively, D is TRBD2 (5 bases). Trimming cost V 2 bases and J 6 bases, with 12 bases left between them. This CDR3 comprises 14 residues. CDR1 is MNHEY and CDR2 is SMNVEV in the germline V gene (reference sequence). CDR3 bases: TGTGCCAGCAGTTTAATTAGGACTCCGGATACGCAGTATTTT. Protein sequence: CASSLIRTPDTQYF.

The CDR3 nucleotides read TGTGCCAGTAGTATTGGGGGTAGCACCGAGCAGTTCTTC. Its protein is CASSIGGSTEQFF. The chain joins TRBV19 to TRBJ2-1; D assignment may be TRBD1 or TRBD2 (5 bases each). The CDR3 is made up of 13 amino acids. Germline CDR1 and CDR2: LNHDA and SQIVND (reference sequence). The V end was cut by 3 bases, the J end by 10 bases, with 13 bases between.

This chain connects TRBV7-9 to TRBJ2-3, with 7 bases that match TRBD2. CDR1 and CDR2 from the germline V gene are SEHNR and FQNEAQ (reference sequence). This CDR3 comprises 16 residues. Trimming cost V 5 bases and J 0 bases; bases outside gene matches: 8. The CDR3 region has the DNA TGTGCCAGCAGCCCCCGACTAGCCGAAAGCACAGATACGCAGTATTTT. As protein: CASSPRLAESTDTQYF. Variable domain in full (rest from reference TRBV7-9 and TRBJ2-3): DTGVSQNPRHKITKRGQNVTFRCDPISEHNRLYWYRQTLGQGPEFLTYFQNEAQLEKSRLLSDRFSAERPKGSFSTLEIQRTEQGDSAMYLCASSPRLAESTDTQYFGPGTRLTVL.

This chain joins TRBV2 and TRBJ2-1; D remains unclear. The CDR3 runs 15 residues. Germline CDR1 reads SNHLY; CDR2 reads FYNNEI. V dropped 3 bases and J dropped 5 bases, with 14 bases sitting between them. The CDR3 DNA is TGTGCCAGCAGTGATATGGTAGGTCGCGACAATGAGCAGTTCTTC. Translated, it gives CASSDMVGRDNEQFF.

CDR3 in DNA: TGCAGCGCCCGACAGGGTTCGGGGGGCTACACCTTC. Translating it yields CSARQGSGGYTF. V and J are TRBV29-1 and TRBJ1-2; 7 nucleotides match TRBD1. Losses at the gene ends were 7 bases for V and 8 bases for J; bases not matched to a gene: 10. The CDR3 length is 12 residues. Germline-derived CDR1 and CDR2 are SQVTM and ANQGSEA.